This note documents a single T cell receptor (beta chain) sequence. Its antigen is not known. The data belong to a study of cytomegalovirus exposure and HLA in healthy donors. Study context: According to later analysis, the same platform produced the roughly 110 validation and 666 first-cohort repertoires. Study-level results: Confirmation in vitro established that three CMV-associated chains were specific for CMV antigens.

The donors formed part of the 120-subject validation cohort, distinct from the roughly 600-subject first cohort. TCRdb's copy holds only in-frame clones and misses some; the assay was immunoSEQ multiplex PCR. Of around 55,000 clones listed, 90% were seen once; the top ten hold about 3%. CDR3 length: 13 residues. Germline CDR1 reads MGHRA; CDR2 reads YSYEKL. V lost 1 base and J 6 bases, leaving 6 bases between the germline ends. The sequence derives from a man aged 18-30 years in good health and CMV-seronegative. Input material: PBMCs. The chain employs TRBV4-1 and TRBJ2-2; D gene unclear. CDR3 bases: TGCGCCAGCAGCCAAGTGAGTCCCGGGGAGCTGTTTTTT. The encoded protein is CASSQVSPGELFF.